Following are 19 T cell receptor beta chains from one sample sequenced in a study of T-cell reconstitution after alpha-beta-depleted transplantation in children. Unique molecular identifiers were incorporated into the prepared TCRbeta library. TCRdb recomputed calls from the PCR reads with MiXCR, one row per CDR3 protein. The repertoire consists of hundreds of thousands of distinct CDR3 sequences, with 20% to 30% occurring once and the leading ten covering about 4.8%. The input for sequencing was PBMCs, mostly from graft donor cells, taken 360 days after TCRalphabeta/CD19-depleted stem cell transplant. These receptors were collected from a female patient between 2 and 15 years old who had a stem cell transplant for congenital amegakaryocytic thrombocytopenia, so the T cells may come from the graft donor.

DNA of the CDR3: TGTGCCAGCTCACCGAGAGCGGGAGGTCACAATGAGCAGTTCTTC. Protein: CASSPRAGGHNEQFF. V gene TRBV18 combines with J gene TRBJ2-1; 9 nucleotides match TRBD2. Germline V gene data show CDR1 as KGHSH and CDR2 as LQKENI. V shed 3 bases and J 5 bases; nucleotides not matched to a gene: 5. This CDR3 comprises 15 residues.

CDR3 region: CASSYSGTGVSYEQYF. The DNA for the CDR3 is TGTGCCAGCAGTTACTCCGGGACAGGCGTATCCTACGAGCAGTACTTC. This chain connects TRBV6-5 to TRBJ2-7; TRBD1 agrees at 8 bases. This CDR3 spans 16 amino acids. V was clipped by 0 bases and J by 1 base; unmatched bases: 5. The germline V gene has CDR1 MNHEY and CDR2 SVGAGI.

This clonotype was counted ten times or more. The gene calls are TRBV12-3 or TRBV12-4 and TRBJ1-1; D remains unclear. The CDR3 contains 14 residues. V lost 1 base, J lost 0 bases, and 6 bases lay in between. The CDR3 protein is CASSLGRVNTEAFF. The CDR3 DNA reads TGTGCCAGCAGTTTAGGCCGCGTGAACACTGAAGCTTTCTTT.

This clonotype was observed many times. V is TRBV4-2 and J is TRBJ2-1; no definite D call. Germline V gene lookup returns CDR1 LGHNA and CDR2 YNFKEQ. The CDR3 is 15 residues long. V was cut by 3 bases and J by 5 bases, with 14 bases left in between. Written as DNA, the CDR3 is TGTGCCAGCAGCCATTCCGGGTCCTGGCACAATGAGCAGTTCTTC. This translates into CASSHSGSWHNEQFF.

This chain connects TRBV2 to TRBJ2-5; 8 bases align to TRBD2. Losses at the gene ends were 3 bases for V and 5 bases for J; bases not matched to a gene: 5. The CDR3 has 14 amino acids. Per germline, CDR1 SNHLY and CDR2 FYNNEI. The CDR3 bases are TGTGCCAGCAGTGAGGGGGTAGCGGGGGAGACCCAGTACTTC. It encodes CASSEGVAGETQYF.

This sequence joins TRBV4-1 and TRBJ2-7, with D perhaps TRBD1 or TRBD2 (5 bases each). Trimming shortened V by 0 bases and J by 0 bases, and 12 bases separated the two germline ends. The germline V gene encodes CDR1 MGHRA and CDR2 YSYEKL. The CDR3 has 16 residues. The CDR3 loop reads CASSQDRDASSYEQYF. The CDR3 DNA follows: TGCGCCAGCAGCCAAGACCGGGACGCGAGCTCCTACGAGCAGTACTTC.

This clonotype has more than one count but fewer than ten. At one end the junction does not follow the germline gene, possibly because of a read error. The rearrangement joins TRBV13 to TRBJ2-7; D remains ambiguous. This CDR3 has 13 residues. CDR1 is PRHDT, CDR2 FYEKMQ, per germline (reference sequence). CDR3 sequence (DNA): TGTGCCTGCAGCAGGTCGAGGTTCGGTGAGCAGTACTTC. It translates to CACSRSRFGEQYF.

This clonotype was detected a few times. J is TRBJ1-5 and V is TRBV20-1; D gene uncertain. In germline, CDR1 is DFQATT, CDR2 SNEGSKA (reference sequence). V lost 3 bases and J lost 7, with 13 bases in between. This CDR3 is 13 amino acids long. CDR3 loop: CSARPLGDQPQHF. As DNA, the CDR3 is TGCAGTGCTAGGCCCCTAGGAGACCAGCCCCAGCATTTT.

The chain recombines TRBV19 with TRBJ2-2; TRBD1 or TRBD2 may be the D gene (5 bases each). Germline V gives CDR1 LNHDA, CDR2 SQIVND (reference sequence). The length of the CDR3 is 14 residues. Trimming took 3 bases from V and 5 from J, leaving 10 bases between them. The CDR3 DNA reads as TGTGCCAGTAGTATTTTGGGGGTAACCGGGGAGCTGTTTTTT. The encoded protein is CASSILGVTGELFF. Drawing the rest from reference TRBV19 and TRBJ2-2, the complete variable domain is DGGITQSPKYLFRKEGQNVTLSCEQNLNHDAMYWYRQDPGQGLRLIYYSQIVNDFQKGDIAEGYSVSREKKESFPLTVTSAQKNPTAFYLCASSILGVTGELFFGEGSRLTVL.

The genes are TRBV11-2 and TRBJ2-1; 8 bases fit TRBD2. Germline V gene sequence: CDR1 SGHAT, CDR2 FQNNGV. This CDR3 comprises 17 residues. V dropped 4 bases and J dropped 8; count of bases not matched to a gene: 16. CDR3 DNA: TGTGCCAGCAGCTCGCGTAGACTAGCGCCATCGTTCGATGAGCAGTTCTTC. Translating gives CASSSRRLAPSFDEQFF.

The chain has TRBV19 and TRBJ2-1, with 10 positions matching TRBD2. From germline, CDR1 is LNHDA and CDR2 SQIVND (reference sequence). V trimming: 2 bases; J trimming: 7 bases; junction bases outside the gene matches: 20. The CDR3 extends over 20 amino acids. The CDR3 is CASSISFLAGVLGSRNEQFF. CDR3 sequence (DNA): TGTGCCAGTAGTATATCATTTCTAGCGGGAGTCCTGGGTAGTCGGAATGAGCAGTTCTTC.

A single count supports this clonotype. The chain links TRBV4-1 to TRBJ1-5, with D possibly matching TRBD1 (5 bases). V lost 0 bases and J 9 bases, leaving 15 bases between the germline ends. Germline-derived CDR1 and CDR2 are MGHRA and YSYEKL. This CDR3 spans 15 amino acids. The CDR3 spells CASSQDGRGSSPQHF. CDR3 in DNA: TGCGCCAGCAGCCAAGACGGCCGGGGGTCATCGCCCCAGCATTTT.

In this sample, this clonotype turned up a few times. The chain links TRBV12-3 or TRBV12-4 to TRBJ2-2; no clear D. V shed 6 bases and J shed 5 bases, with 16 bases lying between them. The CDR3 consists of 15 residues. This chain's CDR3 is CASSYTEEPTGELFF. In nucleotides, the CDR3 is TGTGCCAGCAGCTATACAGAAGAACCGACCGGGGAGCTGTTTTTT.

This sequence joins TRBV13 and TRBJ2-2; D ambiguous. This CDR3 has 17 residues. The V gene's germline CDR1 is PRHDT and CDR2 FYEKMQ (reference sequence). V lost 1 base, J lost 3 bases, and 15 bases lay in between. CDR3 in amino acids: CASSLVRSKTDTGELFF. CDR3 bases: TGTGCCAGCAGCTTAGTGCGTAGTAAAACGGACACCGGGGAGCTGTTTTTT.

V is TRBV28 and J is TRBJ2-2; TRBD1 might be the D (5 bases). Germline V gives CDR1 MDHEN, CDR2 SYDVKM. The CDR3 extends over 14 amino acids. Trimming shortened V by 5 bases and J by 0 bases, and 7 bases separated the two germline ends. The CDR3 coding sequence is TGTGCCAGCAGTGTGACAGCGAACACCGGGGAGCTGTTTTTT. Residues: CASSVTANTGELFF.

The chain joins TRBV10-3 to TRBJ2-7, with a weak D call TRBD2 (6 bases). The V gene lost 4 bases and the J gene lost 7 bases, with 20 bases spanning the gap. The CDR3 extends over 15 amino acids. Germline V lookup: CDR1 ENHRY, CDR2 SYGVKD. As DNA, the CDR3 is TGTGCCATCAGTGGGGGAGCTGGCAGGGCGGGAGAGCAGTACTTC. This gives the protein CAISGGAGRAGEQYF.

V usage is TRBV24-1 and J usage is TRBJ2-1; D is undetermined. This CDR3 contains 16 residues. Germline values: CDR1 KGHDR, CDR2 SFDVKD. V was trimmed by 0 bases and J by 8 bases, leaving 16 bases between them. CDR3 nucleotide sequence: TGTGCCACCAGTGATTTGCGGCCCGGCAAGCTCGATGAGCAGTTCTTC. Its protein is CATSDLRPGKLDEQFF.

This clonotype was seen a handful of times. The CDR3 loop reads CASSSPRASGSHTGELFF. The CDR3 DNA sequence: TGTGCCAGCAGTTCCCCCCGTGCTAGCGGGAGTCATACCGGGGAGCTGTTTTTT. The gene calls are TRBV2 and TRBJ2-2; 10 nucleotides align to TRBD2. The length of the CDR3 is 18 residues. V shed 5 bases and J 5 bases; nucleotides not matched to a gene: 14. Germline loops: CDR1 SNHLY, CDR2 FYNNEI.

The chain combines TRBV20-1 with TRBJ1-3, with unresolved D. The CDR3 covers 16 residues. Germline V CDR1 and CDR2: DFQATT, SNEGSKA (reference sequence). Trimming pared 0 bases from V and 0 bases from J, leaving 12 bases between. DNA of the CDR3: TGCAGTGCTAGAGAGAGTCGCATTCACTCTGGAAACACCATATATTTT. Encoded protein: CSARESRIHSGNTIYF.